A selection of T cell receptor beta chains follows, all from one sample in a study of CD8+ T cells in alopecia areata. Clones were sequenced by immunoSEQ multiplex PCR, and TCRdb holds only the in-frame ones, with some missing. The sample has roughly 200,000 clones; about 55% are singletons. The specimen comprised CD8+ T cells sorted from blood, sampled at week 24, from a patient treated with tofacitinib. The receptors were sampled from a human donor with alopecia areata. Each CDR3 is given with its conserved first and last residue. A D gene is named only where the DNA matches it firmly. A clone size is listed for some rows: how often the clone was seen (once, few, many), or a class if it is expanded.

TRBV4-3	NA	NA	TRBJ2-7	TGCGCCAGCAGCCAAGATCCGGGGAACTACGAGCAGTACTTC	CASSQDPGNYEQYF
TRBV11-2	NA	TRBD2	TRBJ2-6	TGTGCCAGCAGCAGCGGGACTAGCGTCTACTCTGGGGCCAACGTCCTGACTTTC	CASSSGTSVYSGANVLTF
TRBV29-1	NA	TRBD1	TRBJ1-2	TGCAGCGTTGAAGATTCGTCCGGGACAGGGGACTTTGGTTTC	CSVEDSSGTGDFGF
TRBV4-3	NA	NA	TRBJ1-2	TGCGCCAGCAGCCAAGAAACAGGGACCTATGGCTACACCTTC	CASSQETGTYGYTF
TRBV29-1	NA	NA	TRBJ2-3	TGCGGCGTTCCCCCGGAAACAACAGATACGCAGTATTTT	CGVPPETTDTQYF
TRBV19	NA	TRBD2	TRBJ2-1	TGTGCCAGTAGTCGTAGCGGGGAGTACAATGAGCAGTTCTTC	CASSRSGEYNEQFF
TRBV4-3	few	TRBD1	TRBJ1-2	TGCGCCAGCAGCCAAGAAAGGACAGGGGGCTTTTCCAGCTACACCTTC	CASSQERTGGFSSYTF
TRBV27	NA	NA	TRBJ2-6	TGTGCCAGCAGTTTATCCGGGTCTGGGGCCAACGTCCTGACTTTC	CASSLSGSGANVLTF
TRBV7-6	NA	NA	TRBJ2-3	TGTGCCAGCAGCACATTGGGCAGGGAAAGCACAGATACGCAGTATTTT	CASSTLGRESTDTQYF
TRBV6-5	few	NA	TRBJ2-7	TGTGCCAGCAGGGTGACGGACGGAGGTGGCGGAGAGCAGTACTTC	CASRVTDGGGGEQYF
TRBV6-1	NA	NA	TRBJ2-3	TGTGCCAGCAGGGGTAGGGTCCAAAACCTAGATACGCAGTATTTT	CASRGRVQNLDTQYF
TRBV29-1	NA	NA	TRBJ2-3	TGCAGCGTTGTAGGGACCGGCCCAGATACGCAGTATTTT	CSVVGTGPDTQYF
TRBV9	NA	TRBD1	TRBJ2-3	TGTGCCAGCCGCGAAGGGGACAGAGGCACAGATACGCAGTATTTT	CASREGDRGTDTQYF
TRBV7-3	NA	TRBD2	TRBJ2-3	TGTGCCAGCAGCTTAACCGGGGGGGACACAGATACGCAGTATTTT	CASSLTGGDTDTQYF
TRBV5-1	NA	NA	TRBJ1-5	TGCGCCAGCAGCTTGGACAGCAATCAGCCCCAGCATTTT	CASSLDSNQPQHF
TRBV5-1	few	TRBD1	TRBJ2-2	TGCGCCAGCAGCCGTACGGACAGGGACACCGGGGAGCTGTTTTTT	CASSRTDRDTGELFF
TRBV29-1	few	NA	TRBJ2-7	TGCAGCGTTGAAGTAGCCTACGAGCAGTACTTC	CSVEVAYEQYF
TRBV29-1	few	TRBD1	TRBJ1-1	TGCAGCGTTGAAGACCCCGGGACAGGGACTGGGGTAGACACTGAAGCTTTCTTT	CSVEDPGTGTGVDTEAFF
TRBV11-2	few	NA	TRBJ2-7	TGTGCCAGCAGCAAAGGGGGTTCCTACGAGCAGTACTTC	CASSKGGSYEQYF
TRBV4-1	NA	NA	TRBJ1-1	TGCGCCAGCAGCCAAGAGAGGGGGACTCCTGAAGCTTTCTTT	CASSQERGTPEAFF
TRBV5-8	NA	NA	TRBJ1-1	TGTGCCAGCAGACTCCCCCAGAACACTGAAGCTTTCTTT	CASRLPQNTEAFF
TRBV29-1	NA	NA	TRBJ2-3	TGCAGCGTGTTACAGGATTTCAGCACAGATACGCAGTATTTT	CSVLQDFSTDTQYF
TRBV9	few	NA	TRBJ2-1	TGTGCCAGCAGCGTAAAGGGAACAGGAGGCGAGCAGTTCTTC	CASSVKGTGGEQFF
TRBV4-3	NA	NA	TRBJ2-2	TGCGCCAGCAGCCAAAATATGGACAGAAGCACCGGGGAGCTGTTTTTT	CASSQNMDRSTGELFF
TRBV6-6	NA	TRBD2	TRBJ2-1	TGTGCCAGCAGTTCTAGCGGGGATGGCAATGAGCAGTTCTTC	CASSSSGDGNEQFF
TRBV7-2	NA	NA	TRBJ1-2	TGTGCCAGCAGCTTGGGGGGCCTGACTTATGGCTACACCTTC	CASSLGGLTYGYTF
TRBV30	NA	TRBD2	TRBJ2-7	TGTGCCTGGAAAGATAGCGGGGAGACCTACGAGCAGTACTTC	CAWKDSGETYEQYF
TRBV7-9	NA	TRBD2	TRBJ2-7	TGTGCCAGCAGCCACGACACTAGCGGCTCCTACGAGCAGTACTTC	CASSHDTSGSYEQYF
TRBV11-2	NA	TRBD1	TRBJ2-3	TGTGCCAGCAGCTTAGCGAACAGGGGGTGGGACACAGATACGCAGTATTTT	CASSLANRGWDTDTQYF
TRBV7-8	few	NA	TRBJ1-5	TGTGCCAGCAGCTTAAGGGGTGACGGCAATCAGCCCCAGCATTTT	CASSLRGDGNQPQHF
TRBV7-3	NA	NA	TRBJ1-1	TGTGCCAGCAGCTTTAGGGAGGACACTGAAGCTTTCTTT	CASSFREDTEAFF
TRBV7-3	NA	NA	TRBJ2-3	TGTGCCAGCAGCTCGGAGGGCAGGGGAGTGGATACGCAGTATTTT	CASSSEGRGVDTQYF
TRBV4-3	NA	TRBD2	TRBJ2-1	TGCGCCAGCAGCCAAGATCCTAGCGGGGGGAATGGATACTACAATGAGCAGTTCTTC	CASSQDPSGGNGYYNEQFF
TRBV5-1	NA	NA	TRBJ1-1	TGCGCCAGCAGCTTAGACATCGCGAACACTGAAGCTTTCTTT	CASSLDIANTEAFF
TRBV7-9	NA	TRBD2	TRBJ2-3	TGTGCCAGCAGCTTAGAGGCGGGGGGCAAAGATACGCAGTATTTT	CASSLEAGGKDTQYF
TRBV4-3	NA	TRBD2	TRBJ2-7	TGCGCCAGCAGCCAAGGGTGGTCTAGCGGGGGAACCTACGAGCAGTACTTC	CASSQGWSSGGTYEQYF
TRBV4-2	NA	NA	TRBJ2-5	TGTGCCAGCAGCCAAGATCCGGGCGTGGGGCGGGAAGAGACCCAGTACTTC	CASSQDPGVGREETQYF
TRBV4-3	few	TRBD2	TRBJ2-1	TGCGCCAGCAGCCAAGATTTGCGGGGGGACGGTAATGAGCAGTTCTTC	CASSQDLRGDGNEQFF
TRBV19	few	NA	TRBJ2-1	TGTGCCAGTAGTGTGTGGAAGGGGTCCTACAATGAGCAGTTCTTC	CASSVWKGSYNEQFF
TRBV5-6	few	TRBD1	TRBJ2-7	TGTGCCAGCAGCGCGGAGACAGGGGTCGAGCAGTACTTC	CASSAETGVEQYF
TRBV4-3	NA	NA	TRBJ1-2	TGCGCCAGCAGCCAAGACCGGGGCCTGGGGGATGGCTACACCTTC	CASSQDRGLGDGYTF
TRBV29-1	NA	NA	TRBJ1-1	TGCAGCGCCAAACCGGCGAACACTGAAGCTTTCTTT	CSAKPANTEAFF
TRBV15	NA	TRBD1	TRBJ1-6	TGTGCCACCAGCAGAGATCGACAGGGATATTCACCCCTCCACTTT	CATSRDRQGYSPLHF
TRBV5-6	few	TRBD2	TRBJ2-5	TGTGCCAGCAGCTTCTCTACTGGGACTAGCGAGACCCAGTACTTC	CASSFSTGTSETQYF
TRBV7-8	few	NA	TRBJ1-5	TGTGCCAGCAGCCTAATGTCCCAGCCCCAGCATTTT	CASSLMSQPQHF
TRBV7-8	NA	NA	TRBJ2-6	TGTGCCAGCAGCCCGGGGGGCGGGGCCAACGTCCTGACTTTC	CASSPGGGANVLTF